These 16 T cell receptor beta chains share one sample of origin, sequenced in a study of CD8 T cells in ankylosing spondylitis. TCRdb used MiXCR to reprocess the 5' RACE reads, holding one entry per CDR3 protein. The table lists 750,000 to 850,000 distinct CDR3 sequences, about 12% of them singletons, with roughly 0.51% in the top ten. Study observations and caveats: For ankylosing spondylitis blood, a TCR beta motif of about eight highly homologous variants appeared characteristic.

These receptors have no identified antigens. The sequenced sample was blood, either unsorted or a sorted T cell fraction (not recorded which). These receptors all stem from a male donor with ankylosing spondylitis.

The table lists this clonotype with many counts. This sequence joins TRBV28 and TRBJ2-3; 10 nucleotides match TRBD2. The CDR3 spans 15 residues. The J segment lost 3 bases and the V segment lost 5 bases, leaving 5 bases of the junction unmatched. Germline-derived CDR1 and CDR2 are MDHEN and SYDVKM. CDR3: CASSHQRGGTDTQYF. In DNA form, the CDR3 reads TGTGCCAGCAGTCACCAGCGGGGGGGAACAGATACGCAGTATTTT.

The gene calls are TRBV7-3 and TRBJ1-6; D is unclear. V lost 5 bases to trimming and J lost 8 bases, with 10 bases between them. The CDR3 consists of 13 residues. Germline lookup yields CDR1 SGHTA and CDR2 FQGTGA. DNA of the CDR3: TGTGCCAGCAGCACCGGGATCCATTCACCCCTCCACTTT. Translating it yields CASSTGIHSPLHF.

This chain links TRBV24-1 with TRBJ2-1, with D perhaps matching TRBD1 (6 bases). V was pared by 2 bases and J by 7 bases, with 20 bases between. The CDR3 sequence is 17 residues long. Per germline, CDR1 KGHDR and CDR2 SFDVKD. Here the CDR3 reads CATSDSRRGSAKNEQFF. CDR3 DNA sequence: TGTGCCACCAGTGATTCGCGCAGGGGCTCAGCGAAAAATGAGCAGTTCTTC.

This clonotype was observed a few times. This rearrangement joins TRBV4-2 to TRBJ2-1, with 7 nucleotides matching TRBD2. This CDR3 is built from 16 residues. V was clipped by 1 base and J by 5 bases; unmatched bases: 8. From germline, CDR1 is LGHNA and CDR2 YNFKEQ. The chain's CDR3 is CASSQGRREIDNEQFF. The DNA for the CDR3 is TGTGCCAGCAGCCAAGGTCGGCGGGAGATCGACAATGAGCAGTTCTTC.

This clonotype was recorded a few times. A junction boundary mismatches the germline segment, possibly from a read error. This chain uses TRBV5-1 with TRBJ2-1; tentative D call: TRBD2 (6 bases). The CDR3 runs to 15 residues. Germline CDR1 SGHRS, CDR2 YFSETQ. The CDR3 region has the DNA TGCGCCAGGAGCTTGGCGGGGCAGAGGTACAATGAGCAGTTCTTC. Encoded protein: CARSLAGQRYNEQFF. Full variable domain (outside the CDR3, taken from reference TRBV5-1 and TRBJ2-1): KAGVTQTPRYLIKTRGQQVTLSCSPISGHRSVSWYQQTPGQGLQFLFEYFSETQRNKGNFPGRFSGRQFSNSRSEMNVSTLELGDSALYLCARSLAGQRYNEQFFGPGTRLTVL.

This clonotype was counted between two and nine times. The CDR3 bases are TGCGCCAGCAGCTCGACTAGCGGGAGGATCGAGACCCAGTACTTC. It codes for CASSSTSGRIETQYF. The chain recombines TRBV5-1 with TRBJ2-5, with 13 bases fitting TRBD2. Trimming at V came to 3 bases and at J to 5 bases, leaving 4 bases not matched to a gene. CDR3 length: 15 amino acids. In germline, CDR1 is SGHRS, CDR2 YFSETQ.

The genes are TRBV7-9 and TRBJ2-5; possible D gene TRBD2, 5 bases. Germline CDR1 reads SEHNR; CDR2 reads FQNEAQ (reference sequence). This CDR3 region has 15 residues. Trimming removed 1 base at V and 1 base at J, with 10 bases between. DNA of the CDR3: TGTGCCAGCAGCTTAGGTGGAGGCCTCCAAGAGACCCAGTACTTC. This sequence encodes CASSLGGGLQETQYF.

In its sample, this clonotype was seen a few times. The chain recombines TRBV28 with TRBJ2-4; D gene unclear. There are 14 residues in the CDR3. V was cut by 5 bases and J by 0 bases, with 8 bases left in between. Per germline, CDR1 MDHEN and CDR2 SYDVKM. The CDR3 DNA sequence: TGTGCCAGCAGTCGGTACCTAGCCAAAAACATTCAGTACTTC. Protein: CASSRYLAKNIQYF.

The J gene is TRBJ1-2, the V gene TRBV10-3; D possibly corresponds to TRBD1 (6 bases). The CDR3 extends over 18 amino acids. CDR1 is ENHRY and CDR2 is SYGVKD in the germline V gene. The V and J ends lost 0 bases and 5 bases respectively, with 22 bases between them. The CDR3 DNA reads as TGTGCCATCAGTGAGTCTGGTGATGGCGGACAGAGAATGTATGGCTACACCTTC. Its translation: CAISESGDGGQRMYGYTF.

This clonotype was seen only a few times. The chain combines TRBV5-1 with TRBJ2-1; possibly TRBD1 or TRBD2 for D (5 bases each). V lost 0 bases and J lost 6, with 10 bases in between. The CDR3 has 14 residues. Germline CDR1 reads SGHRS; CDR2 reads YFSETQ. The CDR3 loop reads CASSLAGPFNEQFF. The CDR3, as DNA: TGCGCCAGCAGCTTGGCGGGGCCTTTCAATGAGCAGTTCTTC.

The gene calls are TRBV24-1 and TRBJ2-5; D might be TRBD1 (7 bases). Trimming shortened V by 3 bases and J by 1 base, and 14 bases separated the two germline ends. Germline V lookup: CDR1 KGHDR, CDR2 SFDVKD. This CDR3 spans 16 amino acids. CDR3 protein: CATSDPGGLGQETQYF. The CDR3 nucleotides are TGTGCCACCAGTGATCCAGGGGGGCTGGGCCAAGAGACCCAGTACTTC.

This clonotype has only a few counts. The chain is built from TRBV20-1 and TRBJ1-5; unclear D gene. The CDR3 totals 13 residues. CDR1 is DFQATT and CDR2 is SNEGSKA in the germline V gene (reference sequence). Deletions cut 5 bases from V and 3 bases from J, with 11 bases between. The CDR3 DNA reads TGCAGTGCTGCCTTGGCGGACAATCAGCCCCAGCATTTT. It translates to CSAALADNQPQHF.

V is TRBV20-1 and J is TRBJ1-4; D gene unclear. With 4 bases removed from V and 6 bases from J, the gap between germline ends came to 15 bases. The CDR3 contains 14 residues. In germline, CDR1 is DFQATT, CDR2 SNEGSKA (reference sequence). The CDR3 region has the DNA TGCAGTGCTACTCCATCCCGTCAGGATGAAAAACTGTTTTTT. This gives the protein CSATPSRQDEKLFF.

This clonotype was detected a few times. One end of the junction is discordant with germline, which a read error may explain. The chain joins TRBV7-7 to TRBJ2-3; unclear D gene. The CDR3 has 18 residues. Germline CDR1 reads SSHAT; CDR2 reads FNYEAQ (reference sequence). CDR3 amino acids: CASSSTSAGSSSTDTQYF. The CDR3 nucleotides read TGTGCTAGCAGCTCAACCTCTGCCGGATCATCTAGCACAGATACGCAGTATTTT.

The sample holds a few counts of this clonotype. The rearrangement joins TRBV4-2 to TRBJ1-2; D is perhaps TRBD1 (5 bases). The V end was cut by 1 base, the J end by 9 bases, with 15 bases between. This CDR3 contains 14 residues. CDR1 and CDR2 from the germline V gene are LGHNA and YNFKEQ. As DNA, the CDR3 is TGTGCCAGCAGCCAAGGGGGACCGCTGAATAGCTACACCTTC. As protein: CASSQGGPLNSYTF.

This clonotype was observed at least ten times. The gene calls are TRBV10-3 and TRBJ2-1; possible D gene TRBD1, 5 bases. V was pared by 2 bases and J by 5 bases, with 7 bases between. Germline assignment: CDR1 ENHRY and CDR2 SYGVKD. This CDR3 has 13 amino acids. The CDR3 DNA is TGTGCCATCAGTGAGGGGGCAGACAATGAGCAGTTCTTC. It translates to CAISEGADNEQFF.